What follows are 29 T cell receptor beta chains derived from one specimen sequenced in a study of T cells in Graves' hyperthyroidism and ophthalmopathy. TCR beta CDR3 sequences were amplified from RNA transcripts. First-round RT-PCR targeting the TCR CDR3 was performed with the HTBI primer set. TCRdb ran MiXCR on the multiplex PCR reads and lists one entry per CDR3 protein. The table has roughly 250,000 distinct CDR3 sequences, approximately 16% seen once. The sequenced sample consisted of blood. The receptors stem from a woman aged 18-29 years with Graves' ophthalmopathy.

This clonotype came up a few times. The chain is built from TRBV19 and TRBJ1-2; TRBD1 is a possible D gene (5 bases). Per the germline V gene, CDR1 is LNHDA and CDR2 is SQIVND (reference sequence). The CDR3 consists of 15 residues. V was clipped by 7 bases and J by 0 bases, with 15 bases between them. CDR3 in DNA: TGTGCCAGTACATTCAGGGCCTCCTCTAACTATGGCTACACCTTC. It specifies CASTFRASSNYGYTF.

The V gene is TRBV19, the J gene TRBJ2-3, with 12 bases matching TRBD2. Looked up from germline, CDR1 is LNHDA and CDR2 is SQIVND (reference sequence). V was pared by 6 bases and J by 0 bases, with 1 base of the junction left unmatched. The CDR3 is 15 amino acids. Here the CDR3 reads CASSTSGGSTDTQYF. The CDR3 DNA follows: TGTGCCAGTAGCACTAGCGGGGGGAGCACAGATACGCAGTATTTT.

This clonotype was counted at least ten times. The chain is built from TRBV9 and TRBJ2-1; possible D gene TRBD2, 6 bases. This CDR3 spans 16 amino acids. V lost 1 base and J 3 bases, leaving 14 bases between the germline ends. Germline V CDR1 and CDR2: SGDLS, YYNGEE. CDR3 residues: CASSVSGQGGYNEQFF. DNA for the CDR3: TGTGCCAGCAGCGTATCGGGCCAGGGAGGCTACAATGAGCAGTTCTTC.

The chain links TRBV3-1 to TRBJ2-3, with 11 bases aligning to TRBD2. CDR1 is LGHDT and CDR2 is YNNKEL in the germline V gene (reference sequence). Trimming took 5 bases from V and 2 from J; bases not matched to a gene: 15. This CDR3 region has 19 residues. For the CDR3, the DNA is TGTGCCAGCAGCAGAACCTATAGTACTAGCGGGGGAAACACAGATACGCAGTATTTT. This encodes CASSRTYSTSGGNTDTQYF.

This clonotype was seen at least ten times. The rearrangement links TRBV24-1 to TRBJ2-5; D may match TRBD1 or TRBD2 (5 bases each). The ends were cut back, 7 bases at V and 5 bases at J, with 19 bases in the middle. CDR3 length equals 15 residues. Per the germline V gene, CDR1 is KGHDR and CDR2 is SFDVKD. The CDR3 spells CATRGEGFDYETQYF. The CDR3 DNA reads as TGTGCCACCAGGGGGGAAGGATTTGATTACGAGACCCAGTACTTC.

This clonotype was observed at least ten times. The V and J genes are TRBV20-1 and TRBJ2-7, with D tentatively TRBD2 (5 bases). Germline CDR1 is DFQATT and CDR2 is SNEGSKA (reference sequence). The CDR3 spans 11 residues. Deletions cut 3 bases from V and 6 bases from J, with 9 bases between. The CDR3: CSASLAGEQYF. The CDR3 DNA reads TGCAGTGCTAGTCTAGCCGGCGAGCAGTACTTC.

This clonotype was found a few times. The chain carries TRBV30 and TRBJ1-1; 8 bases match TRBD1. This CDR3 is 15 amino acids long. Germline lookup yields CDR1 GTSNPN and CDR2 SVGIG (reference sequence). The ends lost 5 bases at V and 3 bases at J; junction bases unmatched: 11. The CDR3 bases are TGTGCCTGGTCCCTTCCAGGACAGGGATACACTGAAGCTTTCTTT. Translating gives CAWSLPGQGYTEAFF.

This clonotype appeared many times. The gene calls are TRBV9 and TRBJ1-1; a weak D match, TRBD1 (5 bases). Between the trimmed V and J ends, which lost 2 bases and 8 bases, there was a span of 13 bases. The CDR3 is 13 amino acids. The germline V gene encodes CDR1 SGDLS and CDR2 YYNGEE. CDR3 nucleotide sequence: TGTGCCAGCAGCGTCGCCCCAGGGATAGAAGCTTTCTTT. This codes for CASSVAPGIEAFF.

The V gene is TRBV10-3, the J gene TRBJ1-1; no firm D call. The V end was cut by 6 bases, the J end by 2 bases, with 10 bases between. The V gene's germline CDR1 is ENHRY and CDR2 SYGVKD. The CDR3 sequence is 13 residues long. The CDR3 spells CAIRRGENTEAFF. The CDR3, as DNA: TGTGCCATCAGACGTGGCGAAAACACTGAAGCTTTCTTT.

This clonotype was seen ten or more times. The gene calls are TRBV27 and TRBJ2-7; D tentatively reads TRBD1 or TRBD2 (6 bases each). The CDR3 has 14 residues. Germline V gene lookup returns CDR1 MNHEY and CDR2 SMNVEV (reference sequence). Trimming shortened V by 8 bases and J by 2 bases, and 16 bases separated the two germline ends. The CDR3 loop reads CASSNGGTTYEQYF. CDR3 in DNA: TGTGCCAGCTCCAACGGCGGGACAACCTACGAGCAGTACTTC.

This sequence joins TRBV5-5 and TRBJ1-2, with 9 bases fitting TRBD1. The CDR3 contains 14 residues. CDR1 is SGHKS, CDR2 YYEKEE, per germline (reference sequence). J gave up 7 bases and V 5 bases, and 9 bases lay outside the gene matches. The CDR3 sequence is CASSPAGTGIGYTF. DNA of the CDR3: TGTGCCAGCAGTCCAGCCGGGACAGGGATTGGCTACACCTTC.

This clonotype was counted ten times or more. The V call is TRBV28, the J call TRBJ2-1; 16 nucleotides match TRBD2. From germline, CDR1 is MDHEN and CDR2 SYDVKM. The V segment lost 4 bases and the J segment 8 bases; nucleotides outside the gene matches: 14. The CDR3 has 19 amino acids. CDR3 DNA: TGTGCCAGCAGTTCCCCGGGACTAGCGGGAGGGCCGGCGTTTGATGAGCAGTTCTTC. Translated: CASSSPGLAGGPAFDEQFF.

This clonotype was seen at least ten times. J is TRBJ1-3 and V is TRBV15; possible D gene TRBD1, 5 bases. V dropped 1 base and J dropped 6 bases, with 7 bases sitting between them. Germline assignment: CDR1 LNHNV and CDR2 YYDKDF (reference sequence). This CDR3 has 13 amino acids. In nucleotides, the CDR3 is TGTGCCACCAGCAGAGGCAGGGAAAACACCATATATTTT. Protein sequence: CATSRGRENTIYF.

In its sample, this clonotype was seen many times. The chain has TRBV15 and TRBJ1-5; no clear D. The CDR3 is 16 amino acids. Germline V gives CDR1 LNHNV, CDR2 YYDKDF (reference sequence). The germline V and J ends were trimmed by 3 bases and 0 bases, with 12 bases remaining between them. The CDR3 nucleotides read TGTGCCACCAGCAGCGACCGCGTTCGTAGCAATCAGCCCCAGCATTTT. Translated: CATSSDRVRSNQPQHF.

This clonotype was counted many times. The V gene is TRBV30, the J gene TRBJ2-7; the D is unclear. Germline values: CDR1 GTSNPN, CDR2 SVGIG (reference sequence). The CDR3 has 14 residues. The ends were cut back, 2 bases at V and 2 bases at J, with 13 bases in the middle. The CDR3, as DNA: TGTGCCTGGAGTAGCGCACACACCACCTACGAGCAGTACTTC. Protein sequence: CAWSSAHTTYEQYF.

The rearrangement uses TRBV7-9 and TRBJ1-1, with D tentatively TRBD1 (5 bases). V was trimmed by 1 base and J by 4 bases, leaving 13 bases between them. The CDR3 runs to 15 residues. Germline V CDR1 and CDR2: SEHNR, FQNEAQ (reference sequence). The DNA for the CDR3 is TGTGCCAGCAGCTTAGGTAACAGGAAGGGCACTGAAGCTTTCTTT. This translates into CASSLGNRKGTEAFF.

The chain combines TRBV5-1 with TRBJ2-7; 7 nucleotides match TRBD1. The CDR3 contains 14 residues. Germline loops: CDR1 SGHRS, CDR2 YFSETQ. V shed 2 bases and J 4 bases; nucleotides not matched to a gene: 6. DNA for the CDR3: TGCGCCAGCAGCTTTGCCGGGACAGCTTACGAGCAGTACTTC. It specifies CASSFAGTAYEQYF.

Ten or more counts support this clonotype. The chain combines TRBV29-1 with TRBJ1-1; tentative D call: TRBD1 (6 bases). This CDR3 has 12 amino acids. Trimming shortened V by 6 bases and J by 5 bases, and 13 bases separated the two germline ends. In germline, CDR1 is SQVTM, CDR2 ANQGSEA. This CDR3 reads CSVGGARTEAFF. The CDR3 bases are TGCAGCGTGGGGGGCGCGAGAACTGAAGCTTTCTTT.

CDR3 nucleotides: TGCGCCAGCAGCTCCGGGAGCAAAGCTTACTACGAGCAGTACTTC. It codes for CASSSGSKAYYEQYF. The chain has TRBV5-1 and TRBJ2-7, with a possible D match to TRBD2 (6 bases). Germline V gene data show CDR1 as SGHRS and CDR2 as YFSETQ. V was pared by 3 bases and J by 3 bases, with 16 bases between. The CDR3 runs 15 residues.

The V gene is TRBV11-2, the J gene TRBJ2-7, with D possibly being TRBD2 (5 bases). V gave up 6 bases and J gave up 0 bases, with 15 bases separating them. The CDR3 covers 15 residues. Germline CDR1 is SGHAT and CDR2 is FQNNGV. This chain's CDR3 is CASRNWEYSSYEQYF. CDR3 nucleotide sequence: TGTGCCAGCAGGAATTGGGAGTACAGCTCCTACGAGCAGTACTTC.

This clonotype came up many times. The CDR3 DNA reads as TGTGCCAGCAGTATGCCGACAGGCTACGAGCAGTACTTC. Residues: CASSMPTGYEQYF. The chain has TRBV28 and TRBJ2-7, with D tentatively TRBD1 (6 bases). Germline V gene sequence: CDR1 MDHEN, CDR2 SYDVKM. Trimming removed 5 bases from V and 3 bases from J, with 11 bases in between. This CDR3 comprises 13 residues.

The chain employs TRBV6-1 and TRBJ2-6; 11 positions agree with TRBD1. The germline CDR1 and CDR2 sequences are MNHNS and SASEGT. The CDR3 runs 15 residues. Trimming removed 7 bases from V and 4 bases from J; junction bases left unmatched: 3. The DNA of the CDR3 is TGTGCCAGCATGGACAGGGGGCGCGGGGCCAACGTCCTGACTTTC. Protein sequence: CASMDRGRGANVLTF.

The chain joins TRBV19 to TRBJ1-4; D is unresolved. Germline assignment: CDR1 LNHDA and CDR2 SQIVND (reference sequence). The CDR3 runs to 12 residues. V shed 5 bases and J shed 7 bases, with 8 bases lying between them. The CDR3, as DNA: TGTGCCAGTAGTCCCGGATCTGAAAAACTGTTTTTT. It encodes CASSPGSEKLFF. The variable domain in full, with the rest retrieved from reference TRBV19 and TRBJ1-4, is DGGITQSPKYLFRKEGQNVTLSCEQNLNHDAMYWYRQDPGQGLRLIYYSQIVNDFQKGDIAEGYSVSREKKESFPLTVTSAQKNPTAFYLCASSPGSEKLFFGSGTQLSVL.

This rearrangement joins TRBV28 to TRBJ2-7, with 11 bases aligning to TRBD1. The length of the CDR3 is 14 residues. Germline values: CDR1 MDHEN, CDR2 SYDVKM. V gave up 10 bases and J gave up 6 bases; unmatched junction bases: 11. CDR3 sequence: CATRHRDRGSEQYF. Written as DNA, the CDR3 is TGTGCCACGCGCCACCGGGACAGGGGGTCCGAGCAGTACTTC.

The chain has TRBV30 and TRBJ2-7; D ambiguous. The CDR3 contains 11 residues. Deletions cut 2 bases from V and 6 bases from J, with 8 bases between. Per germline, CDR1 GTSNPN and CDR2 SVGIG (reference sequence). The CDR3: CAWSTGPEQYF. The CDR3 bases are TGTGCCTGGAGTACCGGGCCCGAGCAGTACTTC.

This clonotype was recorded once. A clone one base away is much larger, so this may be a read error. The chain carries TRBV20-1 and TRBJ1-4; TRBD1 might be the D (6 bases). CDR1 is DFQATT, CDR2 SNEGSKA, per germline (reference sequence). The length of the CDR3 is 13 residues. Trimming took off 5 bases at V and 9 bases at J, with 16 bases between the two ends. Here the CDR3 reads CSASTGAPKKLFF. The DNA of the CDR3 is TGCAGTGCTTCCACGGGGGCCCCCAAAAAACTGTTTTTT.

In nucleotides, the CDR3 is TGTGCCAGCACCAGGGGGGAGAGCTCCTACAATGAGCAGTTCTTC. It is translated as CASTRGESSYNEQFF. V gene TRBV7-9 combines with J gene TRBJ2-1, with D possibly being TRBD1 (7 bases). The length of the CDR3 is 15 residues. V gave up 7 bases and J gave up 0 bases, with 13 bases separating them. Germline lookup yields CDR1 SEHNR and CDR2 FQNEAQ (reference sequence). The full variable domain, rest sourced from reference TRBV7-9 and TRBJ2-1, is DTGVSQNPRHKITKRGQNVTFRCDPISEHNRLYWYRQTLGQGPEFLTYFQNEAQLEKSRLLSDRFSAERPKGSFSTLEIQRTEQGDSAMYLCASTRGESSYNEQFFGPGTRLTVL.

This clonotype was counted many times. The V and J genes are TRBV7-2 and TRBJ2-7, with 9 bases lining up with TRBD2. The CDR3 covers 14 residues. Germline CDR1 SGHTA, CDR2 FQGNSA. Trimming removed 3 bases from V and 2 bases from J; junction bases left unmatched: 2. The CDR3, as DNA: TGTGCCAGCAGCTTCAGCGGGGGGCCCTACGAGCAGTACTTC. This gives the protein CASSFSGGPYEQYF.

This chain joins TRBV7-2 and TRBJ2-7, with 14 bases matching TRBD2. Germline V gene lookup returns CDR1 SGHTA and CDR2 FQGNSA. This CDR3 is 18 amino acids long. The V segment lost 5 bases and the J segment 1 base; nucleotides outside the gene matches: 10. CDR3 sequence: CASSQSSGTSGGSYEQYF. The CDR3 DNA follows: TGTGCCAGCAGCCAATCCTCCGGGACTAGCGGGGGATCCTACGAGCAGTACTTC.